This T cell receptor beta chain was profiled in a study of cytomegalovirus exposure and HLA in healthy donors. Remarks on this clone: Its antigen is not known.

Primers: 60 Vbeta forward and 13 Jbeta reverse. Clones were sequenced by immunoSEQ multiplex PCR, and TCRdb holds only the in-frame ones, with some missing. The top ten hold about 8.5% of the sample, which has roughly 110,000 clones, under 70% seen once. Study observations and caveats: TRBV6-2, TRBV6-3 and some other V segments were excluded as indistinguishable. No immune exposure information besides CMV serostatus was available. Most CMV-associated TCR beta chains appeared HLA-restricted in a later analysis.

CDR1 is SGHVS and CDR2 is FNYEAQ in the germline V gene. The CDR3 is 13 amino acids. Trimming removed 5 bases at V and 2 bases at J, with 9 bases between. The sequence was obtained from a man aged 18 to 30 in good health and CMV-seropositive. J is TRBJ1-1 and V is TRBV7-6; a possible D gene is TRBD1 (5 bases). The sequenced sample consisted of PBMCs. CDR3 loop: CASSTQENTEAFF. The CDR3 bases are TGTGCCAGCAGCACACAGGAAAACACTGAAGCTTTCTTT.